This entry features one T cell receptor (beta chain) sequence. What it binds is not known. Sequencing was performed with immunoSEQ multiplex PCR; in TCRdb, only in-frame clones are kept and a portion is missing. The sample includes about 64,000 clones, roughly 90% seen only once; the top ten take roughly 0.45%. This sample was included in a study of OX40 agonist ivuxolimab in advanced cancers. Findings and caveats of the study: CD4+ T cells averaged fewer expanded clones than CD8+ T cells.

This CDR3 spans 18 amino acids. Germline V gives CDR1 LGHNA, CDR2 YSLEER. The V segment lost 3 bases and the J segment 2 bases; nucleotides outside the gene matches: 10. This receptor was obtained from an adult with an advanced solid tumor such as melanoma, head and neck, liver or kidney cancer. The chain links TRBV4-3 to TRBJ2-1, with 10 bases that match TRBD2. The sequencing here drew on CD4+ or CD8+ T cells sorted from blood, taken in a trial of the OX40 agonist ivuxolimab. Here the CDR3 DNA reads TGCGCCAGCAGCCAGGGGGAAATAGCGGGAGGTGCCTACAATGAGCAGTTCTTC. Encoded protein: CASSQGEIAGGAYNEQFF.